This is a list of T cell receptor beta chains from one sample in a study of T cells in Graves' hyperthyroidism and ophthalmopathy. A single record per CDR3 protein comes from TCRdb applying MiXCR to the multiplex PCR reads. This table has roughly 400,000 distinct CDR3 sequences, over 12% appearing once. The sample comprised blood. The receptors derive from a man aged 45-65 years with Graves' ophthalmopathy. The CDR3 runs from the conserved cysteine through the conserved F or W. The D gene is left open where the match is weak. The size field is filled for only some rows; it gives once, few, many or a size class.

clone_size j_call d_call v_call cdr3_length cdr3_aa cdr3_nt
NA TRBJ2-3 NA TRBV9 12 CATSPGTDTQYF TGTGCCACCTCCCCAGGCACAGATACGCAGTATTTT
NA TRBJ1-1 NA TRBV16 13 CASSQQVNTEASF TGTGCCAGCAGCCAACAAGTGAACACTGAAGCTTCCTTT
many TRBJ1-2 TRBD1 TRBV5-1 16 CASSLTVTGEGYGYTF TGCGCCAGCAGCCTGACTGTGACAGGGGAGGGCTATGGCTACACCTTC
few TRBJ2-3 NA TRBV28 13 CASSGPPTDTQYF TGTGCCAGCAGCGGCCCACCCACAGATACGCAGTATTTT
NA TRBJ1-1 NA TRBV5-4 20 CASRVSHGERGKDRNTEAFF TGTGCCAGCAGAGTATCTCACGGGGAGCGGGGAAAGGACAGGAACACTGAAGCTTTCTTT
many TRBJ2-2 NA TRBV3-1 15 CASSQAGANTGELFF TGTGCCAGCAGCCAAGCCGGGGCGAACACCGGGGAGCTGTTTTTT
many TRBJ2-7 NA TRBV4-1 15 CASSQSLGQFYEQYF TGCGCCAGCAGCCAATCCCTGGGACAATTCTACGAGCAGTACTTC
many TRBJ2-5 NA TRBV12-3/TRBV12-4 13 CASSKNREETQYF TGTGCCAGCAGTAAGAACAGGGAAGAGACCCAGTACTTC
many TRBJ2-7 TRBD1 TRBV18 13 CASSTGGPYEQYF TGTGCCAGCTCCACAGGGGGCCCCTACGAGCAGTACTTC
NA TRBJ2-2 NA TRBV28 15 CASSLSPMNTGELFF TGTGCCAGCAGTTTATCGCCGATGAACACCGGGGAGCTGTTTTTT
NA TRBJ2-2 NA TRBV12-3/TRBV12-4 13 CASSRSNTGELFF TGTGCCAGCAGTCGTTCGAACACCGGGGAGCTGTTTTTT
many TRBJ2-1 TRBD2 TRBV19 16 CASSRSSGPSYNEQFF TGTGCCAGTAGTAGGTCTAGCGGACCGTCCTACAATGAGCAGTTCTTC
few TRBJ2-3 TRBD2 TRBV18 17 CASSPRTSGTSTDTQYF TGTGCCAGCTCACCAAGGACTAGCGGGACTAGCACAGATACGCAGTATTTT
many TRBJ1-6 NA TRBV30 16 CAWSLGGSSYNSPLHF TGTGCCTGGAGTCTAGGGGGGAGCTCCTATAATTCACCCCTCCACTTT
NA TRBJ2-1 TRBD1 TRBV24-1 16 CATSDSGTGGRNEQFF TGTGCCACCAGTGATTCCGGGACAGGGGGCCGGAATGAGCAGTTCTTC
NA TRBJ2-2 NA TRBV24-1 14 CATSDIQGLGELFF TGTGCCACCAGTGATATACAGGGACTCGGGGAGCTGTTTTTT
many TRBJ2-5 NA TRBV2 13 CASRPGVGETQYF TGTGCCAGCAGGCCGGGAGTCGGAGAGACCCAGTACTTC
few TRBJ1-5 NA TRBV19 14 CASTFLVGDQPQHF TGTGCCAGTACTTTCCTCGTCGGGGATCAGCCCCAGCATTTT
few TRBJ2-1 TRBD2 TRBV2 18 CASSDRLTGGSSYNEQFF TGTGCCAGCAGTGACCGTTTAACTGGCGGGAGTTCATACAATGAGCAGTTCTTC
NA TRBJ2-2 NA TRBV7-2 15 CASSLVGVGTGELFF TGTGCCAGCAGCTTAGTCGGGGTTGGCACCGGGGAGCTGTTTTTT
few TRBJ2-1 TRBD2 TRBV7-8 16 CASSSGTSGRVGEQFF TGTGCCAGCAGCTCGGGGACTAGCGGACGGGTGGGTGAGCAGTTCTTC
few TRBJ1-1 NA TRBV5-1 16 CASSLDGQVENTEAFF TGCGCCAGCAGCTTGGATGGGCAAGTGGAGAACACTGAAGCTTTCTTT
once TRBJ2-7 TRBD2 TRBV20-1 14 CSAKTSGRDYEQYF TGCAGTGCCAAGACTAGCGGGAGGGACTACGAGCAGTACTTC
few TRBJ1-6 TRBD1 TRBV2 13 CAGQDNRDSPLHF TGTGCCGGACAGGACAACAGGGATTCACCCCTCCACTTT
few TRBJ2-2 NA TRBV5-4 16 CASSLSSGKNTGELFF TGTGCCAGCAGCTTAAGTAGCGGAAAAAACACCGGGGAGCTGTTTTTT
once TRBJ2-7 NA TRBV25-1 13 CASSGRTPYEQYF TGTGCCAGCAGTGGACGGACACCTTACGAGCAGTACTTC
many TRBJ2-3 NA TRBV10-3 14 CAISESSGKDTQYF TGTGCCATCAGTGAGTCCAGCGGAAAAGATACGCAGTATTTT
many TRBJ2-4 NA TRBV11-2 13 CASSLIAKNIQYF TGTGCCAGCAGCTTGATAGCCAAAAACATTCAGTACTTC
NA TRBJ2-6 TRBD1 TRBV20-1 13 CSAREDRAGVLTF TGCAGTGCTAGGGAGGACAGGGCTGGGGTCCTGACTTTC
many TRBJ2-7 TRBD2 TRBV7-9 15 CASTLDSGSSYEQYF TGTGCCAGCACCCTGGATAGCGGGAGCTCCTACGAGCAGTACTTC
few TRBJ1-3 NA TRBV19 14 CASSKITSGNTIYF TGTGCCAGTAGCAAAATAACATCTGGAAACACCATATATTTT
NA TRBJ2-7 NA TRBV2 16 CASRKLTTGEFYEQYF TGTGCCAGCAGAAAACTGACGACGGGAGAGTTCTACGAGCAGTACTTC
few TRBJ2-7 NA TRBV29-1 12 CSVEAGPVEQYF TGCAGCGTTGAAGCTGGGCCGGTCGAGCAGTACTTC
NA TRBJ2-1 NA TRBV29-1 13 CSVPLFSANEQFF TGCAGCGTTCCTCTTTTTTCTGCCAATGAGCAGTTCTTC
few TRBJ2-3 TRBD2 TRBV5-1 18 CASSPGGSGIASTDTQYF TGCGCCAGCAGCCCGGGCGGTAGCGGGATTGCTAGCACAGATACGCAGTATTTT
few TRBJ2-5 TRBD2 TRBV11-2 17 CASSSRVLAGHQETQYF TGTGCCAGCAGCTCACGGGTACTAGCGGGACACCAAGAGACCCAGTACTTC
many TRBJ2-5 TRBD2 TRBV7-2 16 CASSSTVAGGPETQYF TGTGCCAGCAGCTCCACCGTAGCGGGAGGGCCTGAGACCCAGTACTTC
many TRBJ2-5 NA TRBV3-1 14 CASSQEVSRETQYF TGTGCCAGCAGCCAAGAAGTCAGCAGGGAGACCCAGTACTTC
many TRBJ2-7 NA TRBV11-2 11 CASSFGSEQYF TGTGCCAGCAGCTTTGGGAGCGAGCAGTACTTC
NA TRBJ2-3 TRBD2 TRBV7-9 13 CASSASGRGSQYF TGTGCCAGCAGCGCTAGCGGGAGAGGGTCACAGTATTTT
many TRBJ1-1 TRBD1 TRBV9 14 CASSPRTGESEAFF TGTGCCAGCAGCCCCCGGACAGGGGAGTCTGAAGCTTTCTTT
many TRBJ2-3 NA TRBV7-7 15 CASSSTDELTDTQYF TGTGCTAGCAGCTCGACGGACGAGCTCACAGATACGCAGTATTTT
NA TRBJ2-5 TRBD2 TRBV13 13 CASQREGRETQYF TGTGCCAGTCAGCGGGAGGGCCGAGAGACCCAGTACTTC
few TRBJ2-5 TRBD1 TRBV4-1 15 CASSQPTGGKETQYF TGCGCCAGCAGCCAACCGACAGGGGGCAAGGAGACCCAGTACTTC
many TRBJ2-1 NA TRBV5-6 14 CASSWGAGSGEQFF TGTGCCAGCAGCTGGGGGGCGGGCTCGGGTGAGCAGTTCTTC
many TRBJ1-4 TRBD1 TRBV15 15 CATLTGTGETEKLFF TGTGCCACCTTGACCGGGACAGGTGAAACTGAAAAACTGTTTTTT
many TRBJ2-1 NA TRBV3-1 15 CASSQEWRGYDEQFF TGTGCCAGCAGCCAAGAGTGGAGGGGGTACGATGAGCAGTTCTTC
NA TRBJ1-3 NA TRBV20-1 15 CSATEPPGAGNTIYF TGCAGTGCTACCGAACCCCCGGGGGCCGGAAACACCATATATTTT
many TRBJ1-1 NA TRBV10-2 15 CASSETMRLNTEAFF TGCGCCAGCAGTGAAACGATGCGGCTAAACACTGAAGCTTTCTTT
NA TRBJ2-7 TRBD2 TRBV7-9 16 CASSHSGTSAIYEQYF TGTGCCAGCAGCCACAGCGGGACTAGCGCCATCTACGAGCAGTACTTC
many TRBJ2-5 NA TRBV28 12 CASREGAETQYF TGTGCCAGCAGGGAGGGGGCAGAGACCCAGTACTTC
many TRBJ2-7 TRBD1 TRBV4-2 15 CASSPDRGGPYEQYF TGTGCCAGCAGCCCCGACAGGGGAGGACCTTACGAGCAGTACTTC
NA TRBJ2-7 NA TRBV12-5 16 CASALSPGRSSYEQYF TGTGCTAGTGCCCTCTCCCCGGGCAGAAGCTCCTACGAGCAGTACTTC
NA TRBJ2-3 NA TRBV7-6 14 CASSIQGRTDTQYF TGTGCCAGCAGCATACAGGGCCGCACAGATACGCAGTATTTT